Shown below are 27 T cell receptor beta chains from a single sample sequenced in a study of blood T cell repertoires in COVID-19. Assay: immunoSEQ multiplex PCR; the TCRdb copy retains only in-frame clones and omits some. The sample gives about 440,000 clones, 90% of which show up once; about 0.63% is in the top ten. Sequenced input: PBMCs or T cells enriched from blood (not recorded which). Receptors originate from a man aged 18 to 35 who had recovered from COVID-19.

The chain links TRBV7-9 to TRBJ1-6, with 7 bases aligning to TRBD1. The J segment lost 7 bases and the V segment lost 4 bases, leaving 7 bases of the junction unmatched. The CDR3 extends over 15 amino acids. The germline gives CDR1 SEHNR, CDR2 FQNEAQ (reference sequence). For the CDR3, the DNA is TGTGCCAGCAGCTCGACAGGGAGCTTCAATTCACCCCTCCACTTT. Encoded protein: CASSSTGSFNSPLHF.

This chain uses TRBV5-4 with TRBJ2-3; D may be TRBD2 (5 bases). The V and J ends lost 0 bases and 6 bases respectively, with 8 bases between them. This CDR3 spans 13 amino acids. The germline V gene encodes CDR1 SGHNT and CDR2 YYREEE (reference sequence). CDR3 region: CASSLAGRDTQYF. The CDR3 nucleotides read TGTGCCAGCAGCTTGGCGGGAAGGGATACGCAGTATTTT.

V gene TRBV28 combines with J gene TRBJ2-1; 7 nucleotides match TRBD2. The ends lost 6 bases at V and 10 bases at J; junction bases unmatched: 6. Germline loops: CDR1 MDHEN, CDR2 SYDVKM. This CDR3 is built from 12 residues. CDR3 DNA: TGTGCCAGCAGCCTACAGCGGGGAGAGCAGTTCTTC. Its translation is CASSLQRGEQFF.

CDR3 protein: CASSVGTPQETQYF. In DNA, the CDR3 is TGTGCCAGTAGTGTAGGTACCCCTCAGGAGACCCAGTACTTC. J is TRBJ2-5 and V is TRBV19; D gene uncertain. Germline V CDR1 and CDR2: LNHDA, SQIVND (reference sequence). This CDR3 comprises 14 residues. V lost 5 bases and J 5 bases, leaving 15 bases between the germline ends.

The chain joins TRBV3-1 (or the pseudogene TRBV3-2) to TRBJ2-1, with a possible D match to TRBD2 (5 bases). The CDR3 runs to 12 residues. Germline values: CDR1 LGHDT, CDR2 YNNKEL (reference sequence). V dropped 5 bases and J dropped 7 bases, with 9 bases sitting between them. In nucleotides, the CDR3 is TGTGCCAGCAGCGTTTCGGGGAATGAGCAGTTCTTC. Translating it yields CASSVSGNEQFF.

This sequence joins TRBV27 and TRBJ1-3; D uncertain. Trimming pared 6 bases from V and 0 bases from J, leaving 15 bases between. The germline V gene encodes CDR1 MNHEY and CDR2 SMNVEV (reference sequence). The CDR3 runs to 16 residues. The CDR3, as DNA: TGTGCCAGCAGACCTTCGGGGAGATCCTCTGGAAACACCATATATTTT. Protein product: CASRPSGRSSGNTIYF.

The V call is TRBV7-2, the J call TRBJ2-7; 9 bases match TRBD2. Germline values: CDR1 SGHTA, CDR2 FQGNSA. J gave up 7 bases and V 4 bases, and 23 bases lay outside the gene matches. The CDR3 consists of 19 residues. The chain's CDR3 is CASSWLTLAGARRRGEQYF. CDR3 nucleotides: TGTGCCAGCAGCTGGCTGACTTTAGCGGGAGCCCGGAGGAGAGGGGAGCAGTACTTC.

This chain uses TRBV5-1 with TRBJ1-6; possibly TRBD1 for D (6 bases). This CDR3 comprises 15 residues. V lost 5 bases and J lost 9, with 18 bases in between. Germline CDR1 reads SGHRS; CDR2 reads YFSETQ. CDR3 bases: TGCGCCAGCAGGCCGGAGACAGGTTCGGGTTCACCCCTCCACTTT. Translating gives CASRPETGSGSPLHF. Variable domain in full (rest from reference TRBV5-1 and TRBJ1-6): KAGVTQTPRYLIKTRGQQVTLSCSPISGHRSVSWYQQTPGQGLQFLFEYFSETQRNKGNFPGRFSGRQFSNSRSEMNVSTLELGDSALYLCASRPETGSGSPLHFGNGTRLTVT.

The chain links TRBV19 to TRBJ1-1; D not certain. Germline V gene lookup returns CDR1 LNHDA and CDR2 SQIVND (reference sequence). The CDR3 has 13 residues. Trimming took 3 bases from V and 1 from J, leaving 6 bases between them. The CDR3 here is CASSIRRNTEAFF. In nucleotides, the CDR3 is TGTGCCAGTAGTATTAGGAGGAACACTGAAGCTTTCTTT.

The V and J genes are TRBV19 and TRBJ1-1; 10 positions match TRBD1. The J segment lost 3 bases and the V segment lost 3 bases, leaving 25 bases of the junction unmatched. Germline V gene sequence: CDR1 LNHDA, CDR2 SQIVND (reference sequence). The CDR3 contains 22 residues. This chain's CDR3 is CASSIFARTGTGDLAWYTEAFF. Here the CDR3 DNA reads TGTGCCAGTAGTATTTTCGCGAGGACCGGGACAGGGGATTTGGCTTGGTACACTGAAGCTTTCTTT. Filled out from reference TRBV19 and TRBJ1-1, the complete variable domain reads DGGITQSPKYLFRKEGQNVTLSCEQNLNHDAMYWYRQDPGQGLRLIYYSQIVNDFQKGDIAEGYSVSREKKESFPLTVTSAQKNPTAFYLCASSIFARTGTGDLAWYTEAFFGQGTRLTVV.

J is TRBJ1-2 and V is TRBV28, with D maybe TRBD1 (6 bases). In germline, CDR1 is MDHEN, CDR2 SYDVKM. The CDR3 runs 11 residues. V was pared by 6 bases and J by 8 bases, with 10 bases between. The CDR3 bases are TGTGCCAGCAGACAGGGTCAGGGCTACACCTTC. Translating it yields CASRQGQGYTF.

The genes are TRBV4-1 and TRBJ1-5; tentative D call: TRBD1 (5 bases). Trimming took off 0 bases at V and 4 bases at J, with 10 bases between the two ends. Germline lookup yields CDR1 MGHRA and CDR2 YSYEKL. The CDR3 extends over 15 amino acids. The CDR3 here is CASSQEQGWNQPQHF. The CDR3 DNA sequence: TGCGCCAGCAGCCAAGAGCAGGGTTGGAATCAGCCCCAGCATTTT.

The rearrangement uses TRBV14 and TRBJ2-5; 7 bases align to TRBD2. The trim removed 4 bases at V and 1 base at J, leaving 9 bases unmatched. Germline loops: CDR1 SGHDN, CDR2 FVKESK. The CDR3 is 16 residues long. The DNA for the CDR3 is TGTGCCAGCAGCCTGAGGGGCTCGGGGGGCCAAGAGACCCAGTACTTC. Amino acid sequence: CASSLRGSGGQETQYF.

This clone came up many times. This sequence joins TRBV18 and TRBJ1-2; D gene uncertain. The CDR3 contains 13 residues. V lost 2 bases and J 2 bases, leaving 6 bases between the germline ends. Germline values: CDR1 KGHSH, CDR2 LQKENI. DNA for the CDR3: TGTGCCAGCTCACCAGAGGAAAACTATGGCTACACCTTC. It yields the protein CASSPEENYGYTF.

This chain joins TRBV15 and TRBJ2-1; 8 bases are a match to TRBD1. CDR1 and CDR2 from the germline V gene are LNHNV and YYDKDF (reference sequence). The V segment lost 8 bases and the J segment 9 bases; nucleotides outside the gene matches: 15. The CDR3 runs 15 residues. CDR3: CATGIDRGTFGEQFF. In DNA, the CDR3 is TGTGCCACCGGGATAGACAGGGGAACTTTCGGTGAGCAGTTCTTC.

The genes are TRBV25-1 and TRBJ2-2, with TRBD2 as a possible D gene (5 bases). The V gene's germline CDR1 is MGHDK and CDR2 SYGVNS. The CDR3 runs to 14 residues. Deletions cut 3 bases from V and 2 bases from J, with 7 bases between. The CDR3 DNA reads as TGTGCCAGCAGTGACCTAGCTAACACCGGGGAGCTGTTTTTT. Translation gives CASSDLANTGELFF.

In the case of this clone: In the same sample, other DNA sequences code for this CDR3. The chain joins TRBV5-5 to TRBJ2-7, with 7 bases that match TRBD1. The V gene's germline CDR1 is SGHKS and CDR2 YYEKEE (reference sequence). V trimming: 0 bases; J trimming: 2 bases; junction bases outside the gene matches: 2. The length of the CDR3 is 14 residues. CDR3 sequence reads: CASSLGQGPYEQYF. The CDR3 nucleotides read TGTGCCAGCAGCTTGGGACAGGGTCCCTACGAGCAGTACTTC. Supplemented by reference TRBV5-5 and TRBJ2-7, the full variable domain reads DAGVTQSPTHLIKTRGQQVTLRCSPISGHKSVSWYQQVLGQGPQFIFQYYEKEERGRGNFPDRFSARQFPNYSSELNVNALLLGDSALYLCASSLGQGPYEQYFGPGTRLTVT.

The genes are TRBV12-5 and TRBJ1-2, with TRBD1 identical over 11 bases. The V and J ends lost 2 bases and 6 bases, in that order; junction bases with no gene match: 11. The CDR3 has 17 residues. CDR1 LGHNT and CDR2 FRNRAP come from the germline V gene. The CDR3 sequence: CASGLSLIRDRGNGYTF. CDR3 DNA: TGTGCTAGTGGTTTGAGTTTAATCCGGGACAGGGGGAATGGCTACACCTTC.

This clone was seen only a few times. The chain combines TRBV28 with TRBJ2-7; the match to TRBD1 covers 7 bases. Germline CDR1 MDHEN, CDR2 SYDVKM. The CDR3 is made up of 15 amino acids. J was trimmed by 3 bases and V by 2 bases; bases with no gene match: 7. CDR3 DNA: TGTGCCAGCAGTTTAGTAGGGACAGAGAGCTACGAGCAGTACTTC. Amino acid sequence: CASSLVGTESYEQYF.

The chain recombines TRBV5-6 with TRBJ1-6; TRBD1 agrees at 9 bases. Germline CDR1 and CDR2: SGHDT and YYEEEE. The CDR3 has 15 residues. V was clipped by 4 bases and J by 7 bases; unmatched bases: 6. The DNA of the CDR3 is TGTGCCAGCAGCCCCGGGACAGGGTACAATTCACCCCTCCACTTT. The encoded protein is CASSPGTGYNSPLHF.

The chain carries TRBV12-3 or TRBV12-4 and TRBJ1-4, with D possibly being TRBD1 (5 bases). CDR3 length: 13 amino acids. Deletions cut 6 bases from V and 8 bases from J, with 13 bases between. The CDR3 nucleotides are TGTGCCAGCAGGGTATGGGGGGGAGAAAAACTGTTTTTT. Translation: CASRVWGGEKLFF.

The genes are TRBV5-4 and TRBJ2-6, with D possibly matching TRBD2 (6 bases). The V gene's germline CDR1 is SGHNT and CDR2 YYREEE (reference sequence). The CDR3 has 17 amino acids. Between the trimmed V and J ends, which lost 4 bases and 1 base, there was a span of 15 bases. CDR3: CASSLGGVHSGANVLTF. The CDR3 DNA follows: TGTGCCAGCAGCCTAGGAGGGGTCCATTCTGGGGCCAACGTCCTGACTTTC.

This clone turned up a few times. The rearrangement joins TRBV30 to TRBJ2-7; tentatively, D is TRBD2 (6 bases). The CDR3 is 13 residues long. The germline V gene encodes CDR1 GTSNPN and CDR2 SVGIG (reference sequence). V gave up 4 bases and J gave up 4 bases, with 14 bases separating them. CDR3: CAWTEGPGYEQYF. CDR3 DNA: TGTGCCTGGACGGAGGGCCCGGGGTACGAGCAGTACTTC. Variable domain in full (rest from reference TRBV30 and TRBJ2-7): SQTIHQWPATLVQPVGSPLSLECTVEGTSNPNLYWYRQAAGRGLQLLFYSVGIGQISSEVPQNLSASRPQDRQFILSSKKLLLSDSGFYLCAWTEGPGYEQYFGPGTRLTVT.

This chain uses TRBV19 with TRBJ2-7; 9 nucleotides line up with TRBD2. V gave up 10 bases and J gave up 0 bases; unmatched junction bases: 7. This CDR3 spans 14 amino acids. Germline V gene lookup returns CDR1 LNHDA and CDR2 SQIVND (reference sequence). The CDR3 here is CATQAGGLSYEQYF. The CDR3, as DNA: TGTGCCACGCAAGCGGGAGGTCTCTCCTACGAGCAGTACTTC.

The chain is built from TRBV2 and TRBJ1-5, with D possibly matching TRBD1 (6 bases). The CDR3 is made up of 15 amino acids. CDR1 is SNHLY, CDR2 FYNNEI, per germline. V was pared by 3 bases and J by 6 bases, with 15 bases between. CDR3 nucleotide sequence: TGTGCCAGCAGTGAGAACATCCCAGGGGTTCAGCCCCAGCATTTT. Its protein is CASSENIPGVQPQHF.

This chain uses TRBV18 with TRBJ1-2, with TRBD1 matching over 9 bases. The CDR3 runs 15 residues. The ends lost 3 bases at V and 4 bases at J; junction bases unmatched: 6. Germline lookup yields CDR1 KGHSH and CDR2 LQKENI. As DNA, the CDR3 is TGTGCCAGCTCACCCTACAGGGGGCATAGCTATGGCTACACCTTC. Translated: CASSPYRGHSYGYTF.

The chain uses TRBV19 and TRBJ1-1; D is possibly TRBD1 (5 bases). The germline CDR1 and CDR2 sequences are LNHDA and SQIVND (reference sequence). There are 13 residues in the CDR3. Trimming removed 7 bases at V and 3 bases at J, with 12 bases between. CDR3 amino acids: CASKGITDTEAFF. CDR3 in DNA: TGTGCCAGTAAGGGGATTACGGACACTGAAGCTTTCTTT.